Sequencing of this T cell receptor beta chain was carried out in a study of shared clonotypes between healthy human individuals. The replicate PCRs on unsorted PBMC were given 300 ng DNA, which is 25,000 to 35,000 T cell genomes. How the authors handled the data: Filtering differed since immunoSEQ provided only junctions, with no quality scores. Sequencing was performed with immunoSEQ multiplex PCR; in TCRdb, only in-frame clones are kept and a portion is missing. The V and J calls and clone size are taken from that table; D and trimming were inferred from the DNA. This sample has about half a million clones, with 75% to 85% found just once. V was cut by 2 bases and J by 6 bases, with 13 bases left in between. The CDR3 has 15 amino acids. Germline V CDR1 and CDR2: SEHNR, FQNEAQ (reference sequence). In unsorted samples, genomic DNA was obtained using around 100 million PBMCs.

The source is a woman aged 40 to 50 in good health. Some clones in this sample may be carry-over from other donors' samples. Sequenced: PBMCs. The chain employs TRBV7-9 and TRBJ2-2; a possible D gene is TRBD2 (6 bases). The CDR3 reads CASSLRDSPAGELFF. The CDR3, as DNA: TGTGCCAGCAGCTTAAGGGACTCCCCCGCCGGGGAGCTGTTTTTT.